Listed below are T cell receptor beta chains from one sample, sequenced in a study of T cells in Graves' hyperthyroidism and ophthalmopathy. Each CDR3 protein is one row after TCRdb ran MiXCR on the multiplex PCR reads. The repertoire holds 89,000 or so distinct CDR3 sequences, with approximately 39% as singletons. Input material: peripheral blood or thyroid tissue (not recorded which). The receptors here all came from a woman in her twenties or thirties with Graves' hyperthyroidism. The CDR3 runs from the conserved cysteine through the conserved F or W. A D gene is named only where the DNA matches it firmly. Some rows have no size entry. The others give once, few or many, or a class for an expanded clone.

TRBV6-5	many	TRBD1	TRBJ2-2	TGTGCCAGCAGCCCTACAGGGGTGGGGATGGTGTTTTTT	CASSPTGVGMVFF
TRBV4-1	NA	TRBD1	TRBJ2-7	TGCGCCAGCAGCCAAGAGCTGACAGGGAAGTACGAGCAGTACTTC	CASSQELTGKYEQYF
TRBV7-2	NA	TRBD1	TRBJ1-4	TGTGCCAGCAGCTGGGACAGGGCCCATGAAAAACTGTTTTTT	CASSWDRAHEKLFF
TRBV28	many	TRBD1	TRBJ2-5	TGTGCCAGCATGAGACAGGGGCTTTACCAAGAGACCCAGTACTTC	CASMRQGLYQETQYF
TRBV2	many	TRBD1	TRBJ2-6	TGTGCCAGCAGTGTAAGGGGGCCTGGGGCCAACGTCCTGACTTTC	CASSVRGPGANVLTF
TRBV7-2	NA	NA	TRBJ1-1	TGTGCCAGCAGCCCCCCGTGGGTGAACACTGAAGCTTTCTTT	CASSPPWVNTEAFF
TRBV6-1	once	NA	TRBJ2-2	TGTGCCAGCAGTTCCGGGGAGCTGTTTTTT	CASSSGELFF
TRBV28	many	TRBD1	TRBJ2-7	TGTGCCAGCAGTTCCCCCCGGGACAGGGGACTTTCCTACGAGCAGTACTTC	CASSSPRDRGLSYEQYF
TRBV20-1	large	TRBD1	TRBJ2-7	TGCAGTGCTACCTTCGACAGGGTCTACGAGCAGTACTTC	CSATFDRVYEQYF
TRBV7-9	NA	NA	TRBJ1-2	TGTGCCAGCAGCCCCAGGACAGATGGCTACACCTTC	CASSPRTDGYTF
TRBV10-3	NA	NA	TRBJ2-5	TGTGCCATCAGCCGGAGGGAAGAGACCCAGTACTTC	CAISRREETQYF